The rows below give T cell receptor beta chains drawn from one sample of a study. TCRdb re-called the 5' RACE reads through MiXCR, storing one row per CDR3 protein. This table holds 9,000 to 13,000 distinct CDR3 sequences, about 50% found once. The sample was tumor-infiltrating naive CD4+ T cells sorted from the breast tumor. Every receptor here comes from a female donor with breast cancer. Both conserved end residues are part of each CDR3. The D gene is left open where the match is weak. The size of a clone is reported for some rows only, either as once, few or many, or as a class for expanded clones.

TRBJ2-7 | TRBV28 | medium-sized | . | CASSLVRTPEQYF | TGTGCCAGCAGTTTAGTCAGGACCCCCGAGCAGTACTTC
TRBJ1-5 | TRBV5-1 | . | . | CASSPGTILNQPQHF | TGCGCCAGCAGCCCAGGGACAATTCTCAATCAGCCCCAGCATTTT
TRBJ1-2 | TRBV5-1 | . | . | CASSFTSNYGYTF | TGCGCCAGCAGCTTCACCAGTAACTATGGCTACACCTTC
TRBJ1-4 | TRBV6-1 | medium-sized | TRBD1 | CASRRQGTMTATNEKLFF | TGTGCCAGCAGGAGACAGGGTACGATGACCGCAACTAATGAAAAACTGTTTTTT
TRBJ1-2 | TRBV20-1 | . | . | CSAISREFYGYTF | TGCAGTGCTATTTCTCGAGAATTCTATGGCTACACCTTC
TRBJ2-3 | TRBV25-1 | . | TRBD2 | CASSGPGLARVDVAVTSTDTQYF | TGTGCCAGCAGTGGCCCGGGACTAGCCCGGGTGGACGTCGCAGTGACTAGCACAGATACGCAGTATTTT
TRBJ1-4 | TRBV4-2 | . | TRBD1 | CASSLEGQENEKLFF | TGTGCCAGCAGCCTTGAAGGACAGGAGAATGAAAAACTGTTTTTT
TRBJ2-3 | TRBV5-1 | . | . | CASSLRLVDTQYF | TGCGCCAGCAGCCTGAGACTAGTAGATACGCAGTATTTT
TRBJ1-2 | TRBV20-1 | . | . | CSARNYGGYTF | TGCAGTGCTAGGAATTACGGTGGCTACACCTTC
TRBJ2-1 | TRBV6-4 | . | . | CASSDSSENEQFF | TGTGCCAGCAGTGACTCGTCGGAGAATGAGCAGTTCTTC
TRBJ2-1 | TRBV29-1 | few | . | CSHGGWSYNEQFF | TGCAGCCATGGGGGTTGGTCCTACAATGAGCAGTTCTTC
TRBJ1-6 | TRBV15 | . | TRBD1 | CATSRDGTVPRSPLHF | TGTGCCACCAGCAGAGACGGGACAGTGCCTCGCTCACCCCTCCACTTT
TRBJ1-3 | TRBV4-3 | . | . | CASSQDTGRVNTIYF | TGCGCCAGCAGCCAAGATACGGGCAGGGTCAACACCATATATTTT
TRBJ2-5 | TRBV20-1 | few | . | CSAWLTRPPETQYF | TGCAGTGCTTGGTTGACTAGACCTCCAGAGACCCAGTACTTC
TRBJ2-1 | TRBV7-6 | . | . | CASSLRLDNEQFF | TGTGCCAGCAGCTTAAGGTTGGACAATGAGCAGTTCTTC
TRBJ1-4 | TRBV28 | few | . | CASSPPTAPNEKLFF | TGTGCCAGCAGTCCCCCCACGGCCCCTAATGAAAAACTGTTTTTT
TRBJ2-1 | TRBV20-1 | . | TRBD2 | CSASRAGALLNEQFF | TGCAGTGCTTCCCGCGCGGGAGCCCTCCTTAATGAGCAGTTCTTC
TRBJ2-5 | TRBV28 | . | . | CASRNYRNQETQYF | TGTGCCAGCAGGAATTACAGAAACCAAGAGACCCAGTACTTC
TRBJ2-1 | TRBV24-1 | few | . | CATSAVPGGEQFF | TGTGCCACCAGTGCTGTCCCCGGGGGTGAGCAGTTCTTC